This T cell receptor (beta chain) was observed in a study of blood T cell repertoires in COVID-19. Study-wide background: The United States, Italy and Spain provided the acute and convalescent COVID-19 samples. T cells, B-cell-depleted T cells, or PBMCs provided the cDNA or gDNA that served as material.

Per the germline V gene, CDR1 is SGHRS and CDR2 is YFSETQ. The V and J ends lost 4 bases and 5 bases, in that order; junction bases with no gene match: 10. This CDR3 contains 16 residues. In the study's own analysis: Cell counts per sample came from amplifying reference gene primers. Generated by immunoSEQ multiplex PCR, the TCRdb table keeps only in-frame clones and is missing some. V and J calls and clone size are given by that table; D and trimming were obtained from the DNA. Of 200,000 or so clones in the sample, 83% are singletons; the top ten hold about 6%. The receptor was isolated from a woman between 40 and 55 years old with acute or convalescent COVID-19. The rearrangement links TRBV5-1 to TRBJ2-3, with 10 bases that match TRBD1. The sequenced sample was peripheral blood. The CDR3 loop is CASSAIDRGHRDTQYF. CDR3 in DNA: TGCGCCAGCAGCGCGATAGACAGGGGGCATAGAGATACGCAGTATTTT.